The present T cell receptor (beta chain) was sequenced within a study of CD8+ T cells in alopecia areata. The germline V gene has CDR1 SGDLS and CDR2 YYNGEE. The CDR3 extends over 14 amino acids. V gave up 5 bases and J gave up 6 bases; unmatched junction bases: 5. The study, taken as a whole, reports: Compared with mice, patients displayed less clear TCR sharing, possibly for HLA-related reasons. Affected lesional scalp, above all in alopecia totalis/universalis, was more clonal than normal scalp.

Researchers took lesional scalp punch biopsies and peripheral blood from people who were alopecia areata patients. After isolation, RNA underwent reverse transcription to generate cDNA as the sequencing template. The repertoire was sequenced with immunoSEQ multiplex PCR; TCRdb's copy has only in-frame clones and lacks some. The data hold approximately 120,000 clones, with roughly 50% observed a single time. With regard to this clone: Antigen specificity is unknown.

Sequencing used NKG2D-low CD8+ T cells sorted from blood. The receptor comes from a human donor with alopecia areata. The V gene is TRBV9, the J gene TRBJ2-1; 10 bases are a match to TRBD2. CDR3: CASSSGGSSNEQFF. In DNA, the CDR3 is TGTGCCAGCAGTAGCGGGGGGTCCAGCAATGAGCAGTTCTTC.